Listed here are 7 T cell receptor beta chains from one sample, sequenced in a study of monozygotic twins with inflammatory bowel disease (dated by TCRdb to the late 2010s). To prepare the library, 5' RACE was applied. Sequencing instrument: Illumina HiSeq 2500. The reads went through TCRdb reprocessing, and each CDR3 protein sequence gets one entry with no DNA. Per the sample table, the count is hundreds of thousands of distinct CDR3 sequences. The top ten hold over 5% of the sample. Sequences were obtained from blood. These receptors were obtained from a human donor with ulcerative colitis or Crohn's disease, or a healthy co-twin of an affected twin (not recorded which).

The chain carries TRBV10-3 and TRBJ2-5; TCRdb's D gene call, TRBD1, goes unchecked for lack of DNA. Germline V gene data show CDR1 as ENHRY and CDR2 as SYGVKD. The CDR3 runs to 12 residues. The chain's CDR3 is CAIGQGQETQYF.

The chain recombines TRBV30 with TRBJ1-6. The CDR3 has 14 residues. Germline V gene sequence: CDR1 GTSNPN, CDR2 SVGIG (reference sequence). The CDR3 loop reads CAWSVGRYNSPLHF.

The V and J genes are TRBV5-1 and TRBJ2-1; TCRdb gives TRBD2 as the D gene, but with no DNA this cannot be confirmed. Germline V gene lookup returns CDR1 SGHRS and CDR2 YFSETQ. The CDR3 extends over 15 amino acids. The CDR3 protein is CASSLIMGGSNEQFF.

The V gene is TRBV12-3 or TRBV12-4, the J gene TRBJ1-2; TCRdb outputs TRBD1, but without DNA this stays unchecked. This CDR3 is built from 14 residues. CDR3 region: CASSFRDQGSGYTF.

The gene calls are TRBV12-2 and TRBJ2-1. TRBV12-2 is listed as a pseudogene. This CDR3 is 21 amino acids long. This chain's CDR3 is CASRLVGHPRTKEGFYNEQFF.

The V gene is TRBV28, the J gene TRBJ2-7. This CDR3 spans 14 amino acids. Germline V gene lookup returns CDR1 MDHEN and CDR2 SYDVKM. The CDR3 region is CASSDGGMPYEQYF.

This chain uses TRBV5-1 with TRBJ2-3; TCRdb's assignment of TRBD1 cannot be checked, as there is no DNA. The CDR3 is 15 residues long. Germline CDR1 and CDR2: SGHRS and YFSETQ. CDR3 protein: CASSLGQGNTDTQYF.